This T cell receptor (beta chain) derives from a study of shared clonotypes between healthy human individuals. Sequenced by immunoSEQ multiplex PCR; TCRdb stores in-frame clones only, minus some. There are about 110,000 clones in the sample; under 70% occur only once, and around 26% lies in the top ten. Looked up from germline, CDR1 is SGHVS and CDR2 is FNYEAQ. V lost 1 base and J 4 bases, leaving 8 bases between the germline ends. The CDR3 is made up of 14 amino acids. The sequenced sample was memory CD8+ T cells sorted from blood. Subset given: CD45RO+ cells pooled with CCR7-negative TemRA cells. The genes are TRBV7-6 and TRBJ2-1; D is ambiguous. This TCR came from a woman aged 25 to 39 in good health. CDR3 loop: CASSLVGYYNEQFF. In DNA, the CDR3 is TGTGCCAGCAGCTTAGTTGGTTATTACAATGAGCAGTTCTTC. The whole variable domain, remainder taken from reference TRBV7-6 and TRBJ2-1, is GAGVSQSPRYKVTKRGQDVALRCDPISGHVSLYWYRQALGQGPEFLTYFNYEAQQDKSGLPNDRFSAERPEGSISTLTIQRTEQRDSAMYRCASSLVGYYNEQFFGPGTRLTVL.